A single sample is the source of the 30 T cell receptor beta chains below, sequenced in a study of blood T cells in healthy people across ages. A sample-barcoded 5' primer and a J-beta primer mix were used in a second PCR of roughly 7 to 12 cycles. Each CDR3 protein is one row after TCRdb ran MiXCR on the 5' RACE reads. The sample lists roughly 680,000 distinct CDR3 sequences; over 20% were seen once. The sequenced sample consisted of blood. These receptors came from a man in his 70s in good health.

This chain links TRBV12-5 with TRBJ1-1; 12 bases map to TRBD1. The germline CDR1 and CDR2 sequences are LGHNT and FRNRAP. The CDR3 sequence is 16 residues long. V dropped 0 bases and J dropped 5; count of bases not matched to a gene: 4. CDR3 loop: CASGLVGTGGWTEAFF. CDR3 DNA: TGTGCTAGTGGTTTGGTCGGGACAGGGGGCTGGACTGAAGCTTTCTTT.

The chain carries TRBV27 and TRBJ2-1; TRBD1 matches 8 bases. CDR1 is MNHEY and CDR2 is SMNVEV in the germline V gene (reference sequence). V shed 5 bases, J shed 0 bases, and the junction held 9 bases outside the gene matches. This CDR3 has 17 amino acids. CDR3 coding DNA: TGTGCCAGCAGTGTAGACAGGGGACAAAGCTCCTACAATGAGCAGTTCTTC. Encoded protein: CASSVDRGQSSYNEQFF.

The CDR3 bases are TGTGCCAGCACTCTAGGACAGTCCAATCAGCCCCAGCATTTT. Protein product: CASTLGQSNQPQHF. The chain combines TRBV28 with TRBJ1-5; D may be TRBD1 (6 bases). Trimming shortened V by 7 bases and J by 3 bases, and 13 bases separated the two germline ends. CDR3 length: 14 residues. Per the germline V gene, CDR1 is MDHEN and CDR2 is SYDVKM. The whole variable domain, filled in from reference TRBV28 and TRBJ1-5, reads DVKVTQSSRYLVKRTGEKVFLECVQDMDHENMFWYRQDPGLGLRLIYFSYDVKMKEKGDIPEGYSVSREKKERFSLILESASTNQTSMYLCASTLGQSNQPQHFGDGTRLSIL.

At least ten counts were recorded for this clonotype. The rearrangement joins TRBV5-1 to TRBJ2-7; 9 nucleotides match TRBD1. V was clipped by 4 bases and J by 3 bases; unmatched bases: 8. The length of the CDR3 is 15 residues. Germline CDR1 is SGHRS and CDR2 is YFSETQ. CDR3 protein: CASSQTGQGFYEQYF. The CDR3 nucleotides read TGCGCCAGCAGCCAAACGGGACAGGGCTTCTACGAGCAGTACTTC.

The chain links TRBV12-3 or TRBV12-4 to TRBJ2-1; 9 nucleotides line up with TRBD1. With V trimmed by 6 bases and J by 1 base, 10 bases remained unmatched. This CDR3 region has 17 residues. DNA for the CDR3: TGTGCCAGCAGCCACTCCGGGGACAGGGTTTCCTACAATGAGCAGTTCTTC. It encodes CASSHSGDRVSYNEQFF.

This clonotype has just a few counts. This chain connects TRBV7-8 to TRBJ1-6; no clear D gene. CDR1 is SGHVS, CDR2 FQNEAQ, per germline. Trimming took off 2 bases at V and 7 bases at J, with 6 bases between the two ends. The length of the CDR3 is 13 residues. The CDR3 DNA follows: TGTGCCAGCAGCTTACTCAGCAATTCACCCCTCCACTTT. It encodes CASSLLSNSPLHF.

The chain is built from TRBV5-6 and TRBJ1-4; 10 bases agree with TRBD1. J gave up 8 bases and V 4 bases, and 11 bases lay outside the gene matches. The CDR3 has 16 amino acids. In germline, CDR1 is SGHDT, CDR2 YYEEEE. CDR3 protein: CASSLTMTGGGEKLFF. The CDR3 DNA reads as TGTGCCAGCAGCCTAACAATGACAGGGGGCGGCGAAAAACTGTTTTTT.

This clonotype was seen more than once but under ten times. The gene calls are TRBV12-3 or TRBV12-4 and TRBJ2-5; no clear D gene. The CDR3 runs to 13 residues. The ends were cut back, 1 base at V and 5 bases at J, with 8 bases in the middle. The CDR3 here is CASSLVYMETQYF. Written as DNA, the CDR3 is TGTGCCAGCAGTTTAGTGTACATGGAGACCCAGTACTTC.

At least ten counts were recorded for this clonotype. The chain carries TRBV29-1 and TRBJ2-5, with D possibly matching TRBD2 (6 bases). Trimming stripped 4 bases from V and 5 bases from J, with 17 bases between. The CDR3 consists of 14 residues. The germline gives CDR1 SQVTM, CDR2 ANQGSEA. The CDR3 is CSVATGSSSETQYF. The CDR3 DNA reads as TGCAGCGTTGCGACCGGGAGTTCATCGGAGACCCAGTACTTC.

Points on this clonotype: Without the conserved terminal phenylalanine or tryptophan, this CDR3 likely stems from a read error. V usage is TRBV9 and J usage is TRBJ2-5; 7 bases map to TRBD2. The CDR3 runs 14 residues. The V gene's germline CDR1 is SGDLS and CDR2 YYNGEE. Trimming took 0 bases from V and 4 from J; bases not matched to a gene: 3. CDR3 in DNA: TGTGCCAGCAGCGTAGCGACTAGCACAGAGACCCAGTACCTC. Translated, it gives CASSVATSTETQYL.

The chain is built from TRBV28 and TRBJ2-3; the match to TRBD2 covers 7 bases. CDR3 length: 15 amino acids. V shed 5 bases and J 3 bases; nucleotides not matched to a gene: 8. Germline V gene sequence: CDR1 MDHEN, CDR2 SYDVKM. The CDR3 DNA sequence: TGTGCCAGCAGTAGCCGGCGGGAGAAGACAGATACGCAGTATTTT. Translation gives CASSSRREKTDTQYF.

This clonotype has more than one count but fewer than ten. The rearrangement links TRBV7-8 to TRBJ2-1, with 9 bases lining up with TRBD2. CDR3 length: 15 amino acids. Looked up from germline, CDR1 is SGHVS and CDR2 is FQNEAQ. V trimming: 0 bases; J trimming: 7 bases; junction bases outside the gene matches: 4. The CDR3 loop is CASSLASGRINEQFF. Written as DNA, the CDR3 is TGTGCCAGCAGCTTAGCTAGCGGGAGAATAAATGAGCAGTTCTTC. The variable domain in full, completed from reference TRBV7-8 and TRBJ2-1, reads GAGVSQSPRYKVAKRGQDVALRCDPISGHVSLFWYQQALGQGPEFLTYFQNEAQLDKSGLPSDRFFAERPEGSVSTLKIQRTQQEDSAVYLCASSLASGRINEQFFGPGTRLTVL.

The chain joins TRBV12-5 to TRBJ2-7; D gene uncertain. Trimming took off 0 bases at V and 5 bases at J, with 8 bases between the two ends. Germline-derived CDR1 and CDR2 are LGHNT and FRNRAP. The CDR3 has 13 residues. The CDR3, as DNA: TGTGCTAGTGGTTTGGTACATTCCAACGAGCAGTACTTC. Encoded protein: CASGLVHSNEQYF.

This clonotype has ten or more counts. The chain couples TRBV7-9 to TRBJ2-1, with 8 positions matching TRBD1. The J segment lost 2 bases and the V segment lost 5 bases, leaving 8 bases of the junction unmatched. Germline V CDR1 and CDR2: SEHNR, FQNEAQ (reference sequence). CDR3 length: 16 residues. CDR3 region: CASSLVRQGPYNEQFF. The CDR3 DNA sequence: TGTGCCAGCAGCCTTGTTCGACAGGGGCCCTACAATGAGCAGTTCTTC.

The chain uses TRBV20-1 and TRBJ2-7; D may be TRBD1 or TRBD2 (5 bases each). CDR3 length: 13 amino acids. Trimming took 0 bases from V and 5 from J, leaving 11 bases between them. Per the germline V gene, CDR1 is DFQATT and CDR2 is SNEGSKA (reference sequence). The CDR3 DNA reads TGCAGTGCTAGAGACGGGACCATCCACGAGCAGTACTTC. It encodes CSARDGTIHEQYF.

This clonotype was counted a few times. This chain connects TRBV10-3 to TRBJ2-3; tentative D call: TRBD1 (7 bases). Germline assignment: CDR1 ENHRY and CDR2 SYGVKD. The germline V and J ends were trimmed by 6 bases and 2 bases, with 12 bases remaining between them. The CDR3 sequence is 14 residues long. Here the CDR3 DNA reads TGTGCCATCAGACGGGGGACAGACACAGATACGCAGTATTTT. It specifies CAIRRGTDTDTQYF.

The rearrangement links TRBV7-9 to TRBJ2-7; D gene unclear. In germline, CDR1 is SEHNR, CDR2 FQNEAQ (reference sequence). The V end lost 7 bases, the J end lost 0 bases, and 10 bases lay between the germline ends. This CDR3 is built from 13 residues. As DNA, the CDR3 is TGTGCCAGCACTCGACCGGGCTCCTACGAGCAGTACTTC. Its protein product is CASTRPGSYEQYF.

The chain combines TRBV11-2 with TRBJ1-4; D possibly corresponds to TRBD1 (6 bases). The germline V gene encodes CDR1 SGHAT and CDR2 FQNNGV. V lost 0 bases, J lost 5 bases, and 10 bases lay in between. The CDR3 is made up of 15 amino acids. CDR3 bases: TGTGCCAGCAGCTTAGAGGGGCAGGGGAATGAAAAACTGTTTTTT. It codes for CASSLEGQGNEKLFF.

The chain has TRBV12-3 or TRBV12-4 and TRBJ2-7; D is unclear. Trimming shortened V by 4 bases and J by 4 bases, and 8 bases separated the two germline ends. The CDR3 spans 12 residues. The CDR3 spells CASSSFRYEQYF. The CDR3, as DNA: TGTGCCAGCAGTTCCTTCCGGTACGAGCAGTACTTC.

This chain links TRBV6-2 or TRBV6-3 with TRBJ2-1; 14 nucleotides align to TRBD2. The germline V gene has CDR1 MNHEY and CDR2 SVGEGT. J gave up 0 bases and V 7 bases, and 5 bases lay outside the gene matches. This CDR3 is built from 17 residues. The CDR3 bases are TGTGCCAGCAAGGGACTAGCGGGGGCTAGCTCCTACAATGAGCAGTTCTTC. Its translation is CASKGLAGASSYNEQFF.

This clonotype showed up just a few times. The chain combines TRBV6-2 or TRBV6-3 with TRBJ2-7; 14 bases match TRBD2. This CDR3 contains 15 residues. From germline, CDR1 is MNHEY and CDR2 SVGEGT. V shed 8 bases, J shed 3 bases, and the junction held 6 bases outside the gene matches. The CDR3 spells CASASGTSGGYEQYF. The CDR3 DNA is TGTGCCAGCGCCTCCGGGACTAGCGGGGGCTACGAGCAGTACTTC.

Comments on this clonotype: Germline and junction disagree at one end, which may indicate a read error. The chain joins TRBV7-6 to TRBJ2-1; TRBD2 agrees at 9 bases. With the DNA end fitting TRBJ2-7 better, the J assignment may be wrong. The CDR3 runs to 14 residues. Germline V gene lookup returns CDR1 SGHVS and CDR2 FNYEAQ. CDR3 sequence (DNA): TGTGCCGGCAGCCCGGGACTAGCAGATTACGAGCAGTACTTC. Translating it yields CAGSPGLADYEQYF.

Note on this clonotype: One end of the junction does not line up with germline, which may come from a read error. This chain joins TRBV2 and TRBJ1-1, with 8 bases identical to TRBD1. The CDR3 sequence is 14 residues long. Germline CDR1 reads SNHLY; CDR2 reads FYNNEI. The CDR3 coding sequence is TGTCCCAGCAGCGGACAGGGCCTGAACACTGAAGCTTTCTTT. It yields the protein CPSSGQGLNTEAFF.

This clonotype came up a few times. The rearrangement joins TRBV12-3 or TRBV12-4 to TRBJ2-2, with 9 bases that match TRBD2. The CDR3 is made up of 14 amino acids. Trimming cost V 6 bases and J 7 bases; bases outside gene matches: 6. The CDR3 reads CASRGLAYGGELFF. CDR3 coding DNA: TGTGCCAGCAGGGGACTAGCATATGGCGGGGAGCTGTTTTTT.

CDR3: CASSQGAGGTQYF. The CDR3 coding sequence is TGTGCCAGCAGCCAAGGGGCCGGGGGTACGCAGTATTTT. The rearrangement links TRBV14 to TRBJ2-3, with a possible D match to TRBD2 (6 bases). CDR1 and CDR2 (germline): SGHDN, FVKESK. The CDR3 runs to 13 residues. Trimming stripped 1 base from V and 8 bases from J, with 10 bases between.

The sample holds a few counts of this clonotype. The V call is TRBV30, the J call TRBJ2-5; 8 positions match TRBD1. V trimming: 2 bases; J trimming: 2 bases; junction bases outside the gene matches: 1. The CDR3 runs to 13 residues. Germline values: CDR1 GTSNPN, CDR2 SVGIG (reference sequence). This CDR3 reads CAWSRDRQETQYF. The CDR3 region has the DNA TGTGCCTGGAGTAGGGACAGGCAAGAGACCCAGTACTTC.

This clonotype was seen a handful of times. This chain uses TRBV6-5 with TRBJ2-1, with 10 bases aligning to TRBD1. With the DNA end fitting TRBJ2-7 better, the J assignment may be wrong. Germline values: CDR1 MNHEY, CDR2 SVGAGI. The CDR3 loop spans 15 amino acids. CDR3 region: CASSPLWTGGLEQYF. In DNA form, the CDR3 reads TGTGCCAGCAGTCCGCTTTGGACAGGGGGTTTAGAGCAGTACTTC.

This clonotype was seen a handful of times. The V and J genes are TRBV6-1 and TRBJ2-6, with unresolved D. In germline, CDR1 is MNHNS, CDR2 SASEGT. There are 16 residues in the CDR3. Trimming removed 0 bases from V and 3 bases from J, with 9 bases in between. As DNA, the CDR3 is TGTGCCAGCAGTGAAGCATTGTCAGGTGGGGCCAACGTCCTGACTTTC. Its translation is CASSEALSGGANVLTF.

This clonotype was seen a few times. This rearrangement joins TRBV7-9 to TRBJ1-1; D gene uncertain. The CDR3 runs 12 residues. V was trimmed by 5 bases and J by 3 bases, leaving 7 bases between them. Germline CDR1 reads SEHNR; CDR2 reads FQNEAQ (reference sequence). CDR3 sequence reads: CASSLDHTEAFF. CDR3 sequence (DNA): TGTGCCAGCAGCCTCGACCACACTGAAGCTTTCTTT.

Ten or more counts support this clonotype. This chain joins TRBV4-2 and TRBJ2-7; D is undetermined. Germline CDR1 and CDR2: LGHNA and YNFKEQ. The CDR3 has 13 residues. The ends were cut back, 4 bases at V and 1 base at J, with 8 bases in the middle. The DNA of the CDR3 is TGTGCCAGCAGCCGCGACACATCCTACGAGCAGTACTTC. It encodes CASSRDTSYEQYF.